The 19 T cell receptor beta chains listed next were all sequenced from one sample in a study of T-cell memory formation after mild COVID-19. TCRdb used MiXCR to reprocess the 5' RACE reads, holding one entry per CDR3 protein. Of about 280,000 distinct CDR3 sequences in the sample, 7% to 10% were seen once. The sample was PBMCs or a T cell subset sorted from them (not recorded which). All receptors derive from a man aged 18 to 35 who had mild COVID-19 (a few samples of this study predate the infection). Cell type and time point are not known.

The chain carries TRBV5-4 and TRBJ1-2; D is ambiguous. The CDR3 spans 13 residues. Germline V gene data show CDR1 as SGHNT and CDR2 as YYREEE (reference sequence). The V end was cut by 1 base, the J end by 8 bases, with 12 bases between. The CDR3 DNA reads TGTGCCAGCAGCTTGAGCACCTCTGGCGGCTACACCTTC. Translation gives CASSLSTSGGYTF.

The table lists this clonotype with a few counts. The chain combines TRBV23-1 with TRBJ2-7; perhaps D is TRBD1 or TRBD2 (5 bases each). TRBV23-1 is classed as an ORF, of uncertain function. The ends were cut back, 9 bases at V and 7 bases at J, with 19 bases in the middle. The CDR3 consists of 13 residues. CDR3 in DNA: TGCGCCAGATCCGGGACCCAGGACGGTGAGCAGTACGTC. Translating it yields CARSGTQDGEQYV.

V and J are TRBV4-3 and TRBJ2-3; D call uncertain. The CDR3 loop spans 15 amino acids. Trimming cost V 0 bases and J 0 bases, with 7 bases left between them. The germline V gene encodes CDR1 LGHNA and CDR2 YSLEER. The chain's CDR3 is CASSQEGPSTDTQYF. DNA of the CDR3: TGCGCCAGCAGCCAAGAAGGGCCCAGCACAGATACGCAGTATTTT.

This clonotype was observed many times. The CDR3 here is CASSQGLAGISTDTQYF. As DNA, the CDR3 is TGTGCCAGCAGCCAAGGACTAGCGGGGATAAGCACAGATACGCAGTATTTT. V and J are TRBV3-1 and TRBJ2-3; 11 bases are a match to TRBD2. The CDR3 consists of 17 residues. Germline-derived CDR1 and CDR2 are LGHDT and YNNKEL (reference sequence). The trim removed 1 base at V and 0 bases at J, leaving 3 bases unmatched.

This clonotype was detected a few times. CDR3: CASSLYVRTTGYTF. DNA of the CDR3: TGTGCCAGCAGCTTGTATGTCCGGACGACTGGCTACACCTTC. The chain has TRBV5-5 and TRBJ1-2; no firm D call. Trimming removed 1 base at V and 7 bases at J, with 14 bases between. Germline CDR1 SGHKS, CDR2 YYEKEE (reference sequence). The CDR3 extends over 14 amino acids.

Written as DNA, the CDR3 is TGTGCCAGCTCACCACCGGGGACAGGACCCACTGAAGCTTTCTTT. Amino acids: CASSPPGTGPTEAFF. The chain carries TRBV18 and TRBJ1-1; TRBD1 agrees at 8 bases. V shed 0 bases, J shed 4 bases, and the junction held 4 bases outside the gene matches. Germline V gives CDR1 KGHSH, CDR2 LQKENI. The CDR3 runs 15 residues.

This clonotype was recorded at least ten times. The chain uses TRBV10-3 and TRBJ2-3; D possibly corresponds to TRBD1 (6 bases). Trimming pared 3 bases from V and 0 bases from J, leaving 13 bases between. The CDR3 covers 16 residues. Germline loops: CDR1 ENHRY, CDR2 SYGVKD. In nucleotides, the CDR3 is TGTGCCATCAGTGACCACAGGGTAGGCAGCACAGATACGCAGTATTTT. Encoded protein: CAISDHRVGSTDTQYF.

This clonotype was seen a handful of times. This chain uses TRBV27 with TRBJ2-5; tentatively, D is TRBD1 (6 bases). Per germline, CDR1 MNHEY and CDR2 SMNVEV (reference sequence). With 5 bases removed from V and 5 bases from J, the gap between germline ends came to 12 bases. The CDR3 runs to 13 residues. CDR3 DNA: TGTGCCAGCAGTCCGTACAGGGTGGAGACCCAGTACTTC. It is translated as CASSPYRVETQYF.

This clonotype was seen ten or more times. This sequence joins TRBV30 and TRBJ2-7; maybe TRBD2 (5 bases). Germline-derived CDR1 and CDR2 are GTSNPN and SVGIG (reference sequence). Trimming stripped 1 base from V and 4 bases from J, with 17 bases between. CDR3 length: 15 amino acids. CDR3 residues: CAWSAGLPVIYEQYF. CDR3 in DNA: TGTGCCTGGAGTGCTGGACTCCCAGTGATTTACGAGCAGTACTTC.

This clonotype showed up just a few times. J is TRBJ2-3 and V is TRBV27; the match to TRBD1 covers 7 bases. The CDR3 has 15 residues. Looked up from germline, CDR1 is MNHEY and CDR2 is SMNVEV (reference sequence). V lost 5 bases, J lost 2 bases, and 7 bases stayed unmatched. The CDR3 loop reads CASSLPGQATDTQYF. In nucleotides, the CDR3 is TGTGCCAGCAGTCTCCCCGGACAGGCCACAGATACGCAGTATTTT.

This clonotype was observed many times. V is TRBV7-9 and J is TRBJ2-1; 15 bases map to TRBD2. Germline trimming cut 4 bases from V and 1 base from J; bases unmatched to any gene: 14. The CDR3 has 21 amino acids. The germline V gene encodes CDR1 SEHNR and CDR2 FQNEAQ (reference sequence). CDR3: CASSSTEIGLAGGLSYNEQFF. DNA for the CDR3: TGTGCCAGCAGCTCGACCGAAATTGGACTAGCGGGGGGGCTTTCCTACAATGAGCAGTTCTTC.

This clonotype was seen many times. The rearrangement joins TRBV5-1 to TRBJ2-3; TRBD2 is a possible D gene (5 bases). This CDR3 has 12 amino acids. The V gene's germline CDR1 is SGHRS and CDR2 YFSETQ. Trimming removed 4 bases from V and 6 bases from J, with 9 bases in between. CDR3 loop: CASSAPGDTQYF. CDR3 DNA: TGCGCCAGCAGCGCCCCGGGGGATACGCAGTATTTT.

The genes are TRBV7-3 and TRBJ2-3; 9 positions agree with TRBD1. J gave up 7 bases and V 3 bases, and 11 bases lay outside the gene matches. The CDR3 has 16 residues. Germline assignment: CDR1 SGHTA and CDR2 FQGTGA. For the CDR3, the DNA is TGTGCCAGCAGCTTCGAATCGGGGACAGGGATGAATACGCAGTATTTT. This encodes CASSFESGTGMNTQYF.

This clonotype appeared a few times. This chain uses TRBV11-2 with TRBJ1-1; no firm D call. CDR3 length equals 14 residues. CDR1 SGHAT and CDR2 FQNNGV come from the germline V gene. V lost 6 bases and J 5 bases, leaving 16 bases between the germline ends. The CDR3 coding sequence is TGTGCCAGCAGTACACGGGAGATGGAGACTGAAGCTTTCTTT. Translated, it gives CASSTREMETEAFF.

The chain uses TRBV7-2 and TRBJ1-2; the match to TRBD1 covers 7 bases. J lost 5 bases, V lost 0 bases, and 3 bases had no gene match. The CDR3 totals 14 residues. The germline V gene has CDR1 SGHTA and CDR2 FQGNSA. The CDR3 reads CASSLATRGYGYTF. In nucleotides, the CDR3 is TGTGCCAGCAGCTTAGCGACCAGGGGGTATGGCTACACCTTC.

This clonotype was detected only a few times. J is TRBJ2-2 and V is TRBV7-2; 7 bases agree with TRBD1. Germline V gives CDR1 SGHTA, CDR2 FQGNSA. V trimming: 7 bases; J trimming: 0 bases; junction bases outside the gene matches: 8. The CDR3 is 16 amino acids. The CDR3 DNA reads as TGTGCCAGCAACCTATGGACAGGAACGAACACCGGGGAGCTGTTTTTT. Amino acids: CASNLWTGTNTGELFF.

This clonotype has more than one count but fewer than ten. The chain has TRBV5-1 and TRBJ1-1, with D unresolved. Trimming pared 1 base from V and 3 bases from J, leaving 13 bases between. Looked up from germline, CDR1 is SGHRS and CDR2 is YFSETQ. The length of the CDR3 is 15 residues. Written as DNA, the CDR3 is TGCGCCAGCAGCTTGAGGACGGCGCGATACACTGAAGCTTTCTTT. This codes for CASSLRTARYTEAFF.

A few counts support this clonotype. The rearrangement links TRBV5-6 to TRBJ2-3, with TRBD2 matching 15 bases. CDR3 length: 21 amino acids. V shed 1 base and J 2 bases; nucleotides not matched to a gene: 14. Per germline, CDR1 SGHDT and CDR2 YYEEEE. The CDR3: CASSLMVAGLAGGGTTDTQYF. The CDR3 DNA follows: TGTGCCAGCAGCTTGATGGTCGCGGGACTAGCGGGGGGAGGGACCACAGATACGCAGTATTTT.

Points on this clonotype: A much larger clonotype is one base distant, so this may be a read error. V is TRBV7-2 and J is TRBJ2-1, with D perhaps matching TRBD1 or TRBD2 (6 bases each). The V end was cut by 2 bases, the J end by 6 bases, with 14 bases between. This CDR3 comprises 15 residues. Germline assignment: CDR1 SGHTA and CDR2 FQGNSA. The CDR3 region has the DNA TGTGCCAGCAGCTTAATGGGGGGCACCTGCAATGAGCAGTTCTTC. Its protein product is CASSLMGGTCNEQFF. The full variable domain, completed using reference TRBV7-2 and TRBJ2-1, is GAGVSQSPSNKVTEKGKDVELRCDPISGHTALYWYRQSLGQGLEFLIYFQGNSAPDKSGLPSDRFSAERTGGSVSTLTIQRTQQEDSAVYLCASSLMGGTCNEQFFGPGTRLTVL.